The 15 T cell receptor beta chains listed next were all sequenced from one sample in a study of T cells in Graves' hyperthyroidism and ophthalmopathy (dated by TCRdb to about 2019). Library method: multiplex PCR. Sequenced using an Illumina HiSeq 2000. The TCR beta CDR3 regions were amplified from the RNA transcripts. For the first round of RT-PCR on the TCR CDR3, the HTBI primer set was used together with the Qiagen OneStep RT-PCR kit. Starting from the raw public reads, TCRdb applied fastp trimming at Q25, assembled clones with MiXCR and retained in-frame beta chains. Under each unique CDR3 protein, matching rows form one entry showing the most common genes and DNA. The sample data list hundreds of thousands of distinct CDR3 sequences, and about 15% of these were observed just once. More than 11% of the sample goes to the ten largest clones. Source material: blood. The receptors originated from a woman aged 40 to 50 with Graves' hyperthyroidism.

The CDR3, as DNA: TGCGCCAGCAGTGAGTCCCCGGGGACAGGGGCCTACGAGCAGTACTTC. Translating it yields CASSESPGTGAYEQYF. The chain uses TRBV10-2 and TRBJ2-7, with 10 bases matching TRBD1. V was pared by 0 bases and J by 2 bases, with 4 bases of the junction left unmatched. The V gene's germline CDR1 is WSHSY and CDR2 SAAADI. The CDR3 sequence is 16 residues long.

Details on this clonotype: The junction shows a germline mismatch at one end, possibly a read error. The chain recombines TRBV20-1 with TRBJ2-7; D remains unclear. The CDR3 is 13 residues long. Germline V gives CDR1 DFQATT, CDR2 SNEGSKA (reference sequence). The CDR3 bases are TGCAGTGCTAGAGATTTCGCCTCCTCCGAGCAGTACTTC. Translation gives CSARDFASSEQYF.

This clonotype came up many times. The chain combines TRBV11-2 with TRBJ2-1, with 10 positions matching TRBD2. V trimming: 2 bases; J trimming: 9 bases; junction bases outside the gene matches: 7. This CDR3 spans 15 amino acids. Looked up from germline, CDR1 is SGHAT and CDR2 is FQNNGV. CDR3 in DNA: TGTGCCAGCAGCTTATACCCTAGCGGGAGAATTGAGCAGTTCTTC. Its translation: CASSLYPSGRIEQFF. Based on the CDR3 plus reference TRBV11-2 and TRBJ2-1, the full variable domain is EAGVAQSPRYKIIEKRQSVAFWCNPISGHATLYWYQQILGQGPKLLIQFQNNGVVDDSQLPKDRFSAERLKGVDSTLKIQPAKLEDSAVYLCASSLYPSGRIEQFFGPGTRLTVL.

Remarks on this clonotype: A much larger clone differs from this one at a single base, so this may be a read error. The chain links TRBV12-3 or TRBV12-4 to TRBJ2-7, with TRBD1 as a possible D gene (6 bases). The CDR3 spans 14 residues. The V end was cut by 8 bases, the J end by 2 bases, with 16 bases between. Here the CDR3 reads CASGQRTVPYEQYF. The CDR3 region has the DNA TGTGCCAGCGGCCAGCGGACAGTTCCCTACGAGCAGTACTTC.

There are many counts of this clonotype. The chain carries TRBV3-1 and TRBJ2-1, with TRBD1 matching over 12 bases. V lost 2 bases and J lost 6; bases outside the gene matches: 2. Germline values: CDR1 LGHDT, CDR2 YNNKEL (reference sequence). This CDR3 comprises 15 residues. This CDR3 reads CASSQRDRGLNEQFF. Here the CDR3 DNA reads TGTGCCAGCAGCCAACGGGACAGGGGGCTCAATGAGCAGTTCTTC.

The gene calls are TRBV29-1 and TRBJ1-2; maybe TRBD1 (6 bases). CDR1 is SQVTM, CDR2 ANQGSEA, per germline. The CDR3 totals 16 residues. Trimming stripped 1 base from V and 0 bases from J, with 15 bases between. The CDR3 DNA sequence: TGCAGCGTTGAAGCTCAGGGGCGCGAAGCTAACTATGGCTACACCTTC. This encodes CSVEAQGREANYGYTF. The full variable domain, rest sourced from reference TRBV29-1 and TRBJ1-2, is SAVISQKPSRDICQRGTSLTIQCQVDSQVTMMFWYRQQPGQSLTLIATANQGSEATYESGFVIDKFPISRPNLTFSTLTVSNMSPEDSSIYLCSVEAQGREANYGYTFGSGTRLTVV.

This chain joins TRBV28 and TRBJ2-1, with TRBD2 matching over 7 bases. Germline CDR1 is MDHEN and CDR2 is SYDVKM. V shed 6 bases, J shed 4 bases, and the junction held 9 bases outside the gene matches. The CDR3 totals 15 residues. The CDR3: CASSWATSRYNEQFF. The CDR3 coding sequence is TGTGCCAGCAGCTGGGCGACTAGCCGATACAATGAGCAGTTCTTC. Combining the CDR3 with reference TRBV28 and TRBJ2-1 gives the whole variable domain DVKVTQSSRYLVKRTGEKVFLECVQDMDHENMFWYRQDPGLGLRLIYFSYDVKMKEKGDIPEGYSVSREKKERFSLILESASTNQTSMYLCASSWATSRYNEQFFGPGTRLTVL.

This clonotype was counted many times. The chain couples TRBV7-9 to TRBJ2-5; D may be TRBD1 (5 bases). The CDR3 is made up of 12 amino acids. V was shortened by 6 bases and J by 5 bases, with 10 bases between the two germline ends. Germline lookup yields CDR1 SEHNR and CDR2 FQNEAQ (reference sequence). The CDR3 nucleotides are TGTGCCAGCAGTAAAGGGGTGGAGACCCAGTACTTC. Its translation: CASSKGVETQYF.

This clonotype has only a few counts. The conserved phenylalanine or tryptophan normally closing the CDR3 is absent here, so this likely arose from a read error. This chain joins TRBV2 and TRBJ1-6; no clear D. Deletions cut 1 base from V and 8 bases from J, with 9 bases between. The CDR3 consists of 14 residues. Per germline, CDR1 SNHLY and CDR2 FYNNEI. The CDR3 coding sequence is TGTGCCAGCAGTGAAGGTCCCAGAGATTCACCCCTCCACTCT. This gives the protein CASSEGPRDSPLHS.

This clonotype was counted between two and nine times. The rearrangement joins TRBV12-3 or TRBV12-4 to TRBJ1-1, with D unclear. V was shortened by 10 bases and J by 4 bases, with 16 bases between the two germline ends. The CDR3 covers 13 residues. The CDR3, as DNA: TGTGCCATCCTATCGGGCCGACGCACTGAAGCTTTCTTT. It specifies CAILSGRRTEAFF.

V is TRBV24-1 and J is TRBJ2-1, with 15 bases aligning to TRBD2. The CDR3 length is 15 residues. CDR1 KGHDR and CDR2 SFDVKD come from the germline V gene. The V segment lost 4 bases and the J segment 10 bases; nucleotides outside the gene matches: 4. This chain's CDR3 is CATSDTGLAGGEQFF. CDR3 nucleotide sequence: TGTGCCACCAGTGACACAGGACTAGCGGGAGGGGAGCAGTTCTTC.

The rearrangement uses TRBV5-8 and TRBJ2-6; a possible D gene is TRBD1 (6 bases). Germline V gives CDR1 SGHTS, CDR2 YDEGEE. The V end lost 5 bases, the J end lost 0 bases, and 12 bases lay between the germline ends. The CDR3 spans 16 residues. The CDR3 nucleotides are TGTGCCAGCAGTCAGGGGTACCCCTCTGGGGCCAACGTCCTGACTTTC. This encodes CASSQGYPSGANVLTF.

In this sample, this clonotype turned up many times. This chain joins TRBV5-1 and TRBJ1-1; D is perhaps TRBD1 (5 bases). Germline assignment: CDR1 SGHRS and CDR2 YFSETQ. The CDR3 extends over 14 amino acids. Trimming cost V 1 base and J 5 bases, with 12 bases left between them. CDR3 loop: CASSLNRWGTEAFF. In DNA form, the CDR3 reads TGCGCCAGCAGCTTGAACAGGTGGGGAACTGAAGCTTTCTTT. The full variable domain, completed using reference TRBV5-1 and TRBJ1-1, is KAGVTQTPRYLIKTRGQQVTLSCSPISGHRSVSWYQQTPGQGLQFLFEYFSETQRNKGNFPGRFSGRQFSNSRSEMNVSTLELGDSALYLCASSLNRWGTEAFFGQGTRLTVV.

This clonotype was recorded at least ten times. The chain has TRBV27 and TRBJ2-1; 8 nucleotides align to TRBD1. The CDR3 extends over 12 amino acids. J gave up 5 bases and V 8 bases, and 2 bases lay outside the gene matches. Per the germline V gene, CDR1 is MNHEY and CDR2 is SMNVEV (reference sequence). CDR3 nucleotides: TGTGCCAGCGTGGGACAGGACAATGAGCAGTTCTTC. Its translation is CASVGQDNEQFF.

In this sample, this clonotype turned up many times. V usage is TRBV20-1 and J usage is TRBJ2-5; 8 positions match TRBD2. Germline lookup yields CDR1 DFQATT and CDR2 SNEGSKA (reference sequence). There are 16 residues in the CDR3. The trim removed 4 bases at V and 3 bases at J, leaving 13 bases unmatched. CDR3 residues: CSATSLSGRWEETQYF. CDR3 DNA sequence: TGCAGTGCTACGTCTTTGAGCGGGAGATGGGAAGAGACCCAGTACTTC.